The sequence of this T cell receptor (beta chain) was determined in a study of shared clonotypes between healthy human individuals. The length of the CDR3 is 12 residues. Trimming stripped 8 bases from V and 4 bases from J, with 12 bases between. Germline V gives CDR1 SNHLY, CDR2 FYNNEI. As to this clone: The antigen remains unidentified.

Whole-study results and caveats: Donor clonotype sharing was expected to depend on sequencing depth.

Clones were sequenced by immunoSEQ multiplex PCR, and TCRdb holds only the in-frame ones, with some missing. The sample yields around 1,000,000 clones, approximately 80% seen once. A CD45RA+ naive subset and a CD45RA-negative memory subset were split from CD4+ cells. The chain joins TRBV2 to TRBJ2-7, with D perhaps TRBD1 (6 bases). The sample comprised memory CD4+ T cells from PBMCs. Subset here: CD45RA-negative fraction. This receptor was taken from a man aged 18 to 35 in good health. Some clones in this sample may be carry-over from other donors' samples. The CDR3, as DNA: TGTGCCAGCGGCGGACAGTTTTACGAGCAGTACTTC. Its translation: CASGGQFYEQYF.